A selection of T cell receptor beta chains follows, all from one sample in a study of blood T cell repertoires in COVID-19. Measured with immunoSEQ multiplex PCR; TCRdb has only the in-frame clones, and not every one. The data contain about 260,000 clones, around nine tenths of them singletons. The sequenced sample consisted of peripheral blood. The receptors come from a man in his forties or fifties who had recovered from COVID-19. CDR3s include the opening cysteine and the closing phenylalanine or tryptophan. D genes are given only for firm matches. Not every row has a clone size; where given, it reads once, few, many or a size class.

j_gene | abundance | v_gene | d_gene | CDR3aa | CDR3nt
TRBJ2-3 | . | TRBV5-1 | . | CASSLARERDTQYF | TGCGCCAGCAGCCTGGCCCGGGAGCGAGATACGCAGTATTTT
TRBJ2-7 | . | TRBV5-8 | TRBD1 | CASSGTGRSYEQYF | TGTGCCAGCAGCGGGACAGGGAGGTCGTACGAGCAGTACTTC
TRBJ2-1 | . | TRBV19 | TRBD2 | CASSISAGVLNEQFF | TGTGCCAGTAGTATTTCGGCGGGAGTCCTCAATGAGCAGTTCTTC
TRBJ1-5 | few | TRBV4-1 | . | CASSAAGQLYQPQHF | TGCGCCAGCAGCGCTGCAGGGCAGCTTTATCAGCCCCAGCATTTT
TRBJ2-7 | . | TRBV9 | . | CASSVGGQSYEQYF | TGTGCCAGCAGCGTAGGCGGCCAGTCCTACGAGCAGTACTTC
TRBJ2-7 | . | TRBV4-3 | . | CASSQEISSGGSYEQYF | TGCGCCAGCAGCCAAGAAATAAGCAGCGGAGGCAGCTACGAGCAGTACTTC
TRBJ2-2 | few | TRBV19 | . | CASSIIGELFF | TGTGCCAGTAGTATTATTGGGGAGCTGTTTTTT
TRBJ1-2 | . | TRBV6-6 | TRBD1 | CASRTGTGVSYTF | TGTGCCAGCAGGACCGGGACAGGGGTGAGCTACACCTTC
TRBJ1-1 | . | TRBV21-1 | . | CASSKVIPWRVPFSTTEAFF | TGTGCCAGCAGCAAAGTTATCCCTTGGCGGGTCCCCTTTAGCACCACTGAAGCTTTCTTT
TRBJ2-1 | . | TRBV19 | . | CASSKADSSYNEQFF | TGTGCCAGTAGTAAGGCAGACAGCTCCTACAATGAGCAGTTCTTC
TRBJ2-1 | . | TRBV2 | TRBD2 | CASSGTSGRNEQFF | TGTGCCAGCAGCGGGACTAGCGGGAGGAATGAGCAGTTCTTC
TRBJ1-6 | . | TRBV9 | TRBD1 | CASSATTGGGNSPLHF | TGTGCCAGCAGCGCAACCACAGGGGGAGGTAATTCACCCCTCCACTTT
TRBJ1-3 | . | TRBV5-1 | TRBD1 | CASSLAMGTGGNTIYF | TGCGCCAGCAGCTTGGCCATGGGGACAGGGGGAAACACCATATATTTT
TRBJ2-5 | . | TRBV28 | . | CASSLWQGETQYF | TGTGCCAGCAGTTTATGGCAGGGTGAGACCCAGTACTTC
TRBJ2-7 | . | TRBV3-1/TRBV3-2 | TRBD1 | CASSYSGQGGNEQYF | TGTGCCAGCAGCTACTCCGGACAGGGCGGGAACGAGCAGTACTTC
TRBJ1-6 | . | TRBV13 | . | CASSSQVYNSPLHF | TGTGCCAGCTCGTCCCAGGTGTATAATTCACCCCTCCACTTT
TRBJ2-7 | . | TRBV2 | TRBD2 | CASRALAGGPYEQYF | TGTGCCAGCAGGGCTCTAGCGGGGGGTCCCTACGAGCAGTACTTC
TRBJ2-7 | . | TRBV7-9 | . | CASSLSTTYEQYF | TGTGCCAGCAGCCTCAGTACCACCTACGAGCAGTACTTC
TRBJ2-7 | . | TRBV4-1 | . | CASSLAAPPLGSGEQYF | TGCGCCAGCAGCCTAGCAGCCCCGCCCCTTGGTTCGGGCGAGCAGTACTTC
TRBJ2-7 | few | TRBV5-6 | TRBD1 | CASSRQGGRYEQYF | TGTGCCAGCAGCCGACAGGGTGGTCGGTACGAGCAGTACTTC
TRBJ1-5 | . | TRBV3-1/TRBV3-2 | . | CASSQEYLSTDRISNQPQHF | TGTGCCAGCAGCCAAGAATATCTGTCGACAGACCGAATTAGCAATCAGCCCCAGCATTTT
TRBJ1-1 | . | TRBV7-2 | . | CASSLVDSRRAFF | TGTGCCAGCAGCTTAGTTGACAGCAGGAGAGCTTTCTTT
TRBJ2-3 | . | TRBV5-1 | . | CASTRSVLQDTQYF | TGCGCCAGCACCAGGTCGGTCCTCCAAGATACGCAGTATTTT
TRBJ2-7 | few | TRBV3-1/TRBV3-2 | . | CASSQEEVHGFYEQYF | TGTGCCAGCAGCCAAGAAGAGGTGCACGGGTTCTACGAGCAGTACTTC
TRBJ2-7 | . | TRBV2 | TRBD2 | CASTRGGSGRGEQYF | TGTGCCAGCACTCGAGGCGGTAGCGGGAGGGGGGAGCAGTACTTC
TRBJ1-5 | . | TRBV7-8 | . | CASSATGTPGGPQHF | TGTGCCAGCAGCGCTACAGGGACCCCGGGGGGGCCCCAGCATTTT
TRBJ2-3 | . | TRBV2 | TRBD1 | CASQTSDRADTQYF | TGTGCCAGCCAGACGTCGGACAGGGCAGATACGCAGTATTTT
TRBJ2-7 | once | TRBV19 | . | CASSRTGYEQYF | TGTGCCAGTAGTAGAACAGGGTACGAGCAGTACTTC
TRBJ2-1 | . | TRBV5-1 | . | CASSLGASANEQFF | TGCGCCAGCAGCTTGGGAGCCTCAGCGAATGAGCAGTTCTTC
TRBJ2-7 | . | TRBV12-5 | . | CASGLPPRCF | TGTGCTAGTGGTTTGCCACCGCGGTGCTTC
TRBJ1-2 | . | TRBV2 | . | CASREDRGYTF | TGTGCCAGCAGGGAAGACAGAGGCTACACCTTC
TRBJ2-3 | . | TRBV30 | . | CAWSTSTDTQYF | TGTGCCTGGTCGACTAGCACAGATACGCAGTATTTT
TRBJ1-2 | . | TRBV7-2 | TRBD1 | CASSWKPDRGRDGYTF | TGTGCCAGCAGCTGGAAACCGGACAGGGGGCGGGATGGCTACACCTTC
TRBJ1-2 | . | TRBV7-8 | TRBD1 | CASRASGQKYGYTF | TGTGCCAGCAGAGCCTCGGGACAGAAGTATGGCTACACCTTC
TRBJ2-2 | . | TRBV11-2 | TRBD2 | CASRPPSGRLFF | TGTGCCAGCAGACCTCCTAGCGGGAGACTGTTTTTT
TRBJ1-3 | . | TRBV7-9 | TRBD1 | CASSRDRDNSGNTIYF | TGTGCCAGCAGCCGCGACAGGGATAACTCTGGAAACACCATATATTTT
TRBJ1-1 | . | TRBV7-7 | . | CASSGGGSVGTEAFF | TGTGCCAGCAGCGGTGGGGGGTCCGTAGGCACTGAAGCTTTCTTT
TRBJ2-5 | . | TRBV27 | . | CASSLIGGETQYF | TGTGCCAGCAGTTTAATTGGGGGGGAGACCCAGTACTTC
TRBJ2-3 | . | TRBV6-6 | TRBD2 | CASSRLAGGTDTQYF | TGTGCCAGCAGCCGACTAGCGGGGGGTACAGATACGCAGTATTTT
TRBJ2-6 | . | TRBV13 | . | CASSPSSGANVLTF | TGTGCCAGCAGCCCGAGCTCTGGGGCCAACGTCCTGACTTTC
TRBJ2-2 | . | TRBV6-5 | TRBD1 | CASRQGQLLPGELFF | TGTGCCAGCAGGCAGGGACAGCTTCTGCCCGGGGAGCTGTTTTTT
TRBJ2-7 | once | TRBV11-3 | TRBD1 | CASSSTWGTGLYEQYF | TGTGCCAGCAGCTCAACCTGGGGGACAGGGCTCTACGAGCAGTACTTC
TRBJ2-5 | . | TRBV10-1 | TRBD1 | CASSEDRGVGETQYF | TGCGCCAGCAGTGAAGACAGGGGGGTTGGAGAGACCCAGTACTTC
TRBJ2-7 | . | TRBV2 | . | CASSGRPRGAYEQYF | TGTGCCAGCAGCGGACGCCCCCGGGGAGCCTACGAGCAGTACTTC
TRBJ1-2 | . | TRBV5-6 | . | CASSLGAQTPRFGYTF | TGTGCCAGCAGCTTGGGCGCCCAGACTCCTCGTTTTGGCTACACCTTC
TRBJ2-1 | . | TRBV11-2 | . | CASSWTTDSYNEQFF | TGTGCCAGCAGCTGGACGACAGACTCCTACAATGAGCAGTTCTTC
TRBJ1-1 | once | TRBV27 | . | CASRRSGGIRNTEAFF | TGTGCCAGCCGGCGGTCGGGGGGCATTAGGAACACTGAAGCTTTCTTT
TRBJ2-5 | . | TRBV19 | TRBD2 | CASSTLLAGGQETQYF | TGTGCCAGTAGTACGCTACTAGCGGGGGGACAAGAGACCCAGTACTTC
TRBJ2-6 | . | TRBV7-6 | . | CASTAILRADEGLTF | TGTGCCAGCACCGCTATCCTTCGGGCCGACGAGGGCCTGACTTTC
TRBJ2-7 | once | TRBV9 | TRBD1 | CASSAGTGALEQYF | TGTGCCAGCAGCGCGGGGACAGGGGCGCTGGAGCAGTACTTC
TRBJ1-1 | . | TRBV27 | TRBD1 | CASSPGQGSTEAFF | TGTGCCAGCAGCCCTGGACAGGGCTCAACTGAAGCTTTCTTT
TRBJ2-7 | . | TRBV4-3 | . | CASSQRRDTYEQYF | TGCGCCAGCAGCCAGAGACGGGACACCTACGAGCAGTACTTC
TRBJ1-1 | . | TRBV27 | . | CASSPLRATEAFF | TGTGCCAGCAGCCCACTGAGGGCCACTGAAGCTTTCTTT
TRBJ1-2 | . | TRBV6-5 | TRBD1 | CASSYGQEYGYTF | TGTGCCAGCAGTTACGGACAGGAATATGGCTACACCTTC
TRBJ1-2 | . | TRBV4-2 | . | CASSQDDLRDGRFDYGYTF | TGTGCCAGCAGCCAAGATGATTTGAGGGACGGGAGGTTCGACTATGGCTACACCTTC
TRBJ2-1 | . | TRBV7-9 | TRBD1 | CASSPRGLIRNEQFF | TGTGCCAGCAGCCCTAGGGGGCTTATTAGGAATGAGCAGTTCTTC
TRBJ2-1 | . | TRBV10-1 | TRBD2 | CASSGGSSYNEQFF | TGCGCCAGCAGCGGGGGGAGCTCCTACAATGAGCAGTTCTTC